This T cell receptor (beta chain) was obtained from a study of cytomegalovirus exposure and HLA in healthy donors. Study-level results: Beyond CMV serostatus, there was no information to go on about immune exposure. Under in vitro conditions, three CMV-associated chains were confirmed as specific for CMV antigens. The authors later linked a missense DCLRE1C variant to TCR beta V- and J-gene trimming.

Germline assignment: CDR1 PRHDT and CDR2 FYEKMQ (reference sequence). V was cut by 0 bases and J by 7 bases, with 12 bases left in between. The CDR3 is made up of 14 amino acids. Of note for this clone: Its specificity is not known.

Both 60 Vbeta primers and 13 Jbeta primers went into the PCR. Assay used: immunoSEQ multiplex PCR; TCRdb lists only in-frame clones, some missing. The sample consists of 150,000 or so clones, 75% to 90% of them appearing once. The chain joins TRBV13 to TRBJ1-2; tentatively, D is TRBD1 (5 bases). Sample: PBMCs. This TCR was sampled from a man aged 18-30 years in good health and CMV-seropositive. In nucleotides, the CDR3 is TGTGCCAGCAGCTTAGGGGGGGGGAGACGTGGCTACACCTTC. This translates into CASSLGGGRRGYTF.